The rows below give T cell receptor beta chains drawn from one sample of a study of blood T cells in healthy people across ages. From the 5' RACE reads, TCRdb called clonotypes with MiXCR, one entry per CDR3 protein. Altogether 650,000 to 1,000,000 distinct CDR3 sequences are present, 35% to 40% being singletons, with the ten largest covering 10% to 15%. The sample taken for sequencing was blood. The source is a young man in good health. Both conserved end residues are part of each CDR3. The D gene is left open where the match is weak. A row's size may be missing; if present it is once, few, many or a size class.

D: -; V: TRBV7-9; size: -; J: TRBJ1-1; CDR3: CASSLGGGPNSEAFF; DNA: TGTGCCAGCAGCTTAGGTGGAGGGCCGAACAGTGAAGCTTTCTTT
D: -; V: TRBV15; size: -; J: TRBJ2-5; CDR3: CATSRSRQETQYF; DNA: TGTGCCACCAGCAGATCGAGGCAAGAGACCCAGTACTTC
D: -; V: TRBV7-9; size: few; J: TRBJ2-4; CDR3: CASSSRWGNIQYF; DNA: TGTGCCAGCAGCTCTCGATGGGGAAACATTCAGTACTTC
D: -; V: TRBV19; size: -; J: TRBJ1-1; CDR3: CASRGIIDRSVPNTEAFF; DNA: TGTGCCAGCCGGGGGATAATAGACAGGTCCGTACCGAACACTGAAGCTTTCTTT
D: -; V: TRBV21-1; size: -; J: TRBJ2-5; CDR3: CASSLTGSAKTQYF; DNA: TGTGCCAGCAGTTTGACAGGGTCGGCGAAGACCCAGTACTTC
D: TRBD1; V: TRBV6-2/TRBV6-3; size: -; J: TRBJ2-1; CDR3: CASSSWDSNNEQFF; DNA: TGTGCCAGCAGTTCTTGGGACAGCAACAATGAGCAGTTCTTC
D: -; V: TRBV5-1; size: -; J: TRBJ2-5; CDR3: CASSLRQGGDDLYF; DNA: TGCGCCAGCAGCTTGCGACAGGGCGGGGACGACCTGTACTTC
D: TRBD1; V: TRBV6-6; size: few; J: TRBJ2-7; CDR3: CASSYSTGTGVCEQYF; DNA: TGTGCCAGCAGTTACTCGACTGGGACAGGGGTTTGCGAGCAGTACTTC
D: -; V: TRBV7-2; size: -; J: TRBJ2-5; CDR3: CASSVMAQETQYF; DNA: TGTGCCAGCAGCGTAATGGCCCAAGAGACCCAGTACTTC
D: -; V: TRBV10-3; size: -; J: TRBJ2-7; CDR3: CAISESRGYNEQYF; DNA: TGTGCCATCAGTGAGTCGCGGGGCTACAATGAGCAGTACTTC
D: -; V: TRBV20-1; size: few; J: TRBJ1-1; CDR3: CSAAGLRNTEAFF; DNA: TGCAGTGCTGCGGGACTCCGGAACACTGAAGCTTTCTTT
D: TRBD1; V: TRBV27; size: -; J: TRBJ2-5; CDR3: CASRRTGEQETQYF; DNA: TGTGCCAGCAGAAGGACAGGAGAACAAGAGACCCAGTACTTC
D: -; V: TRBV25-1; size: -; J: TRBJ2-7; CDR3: CASSDLRGYEQYF; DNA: TGTGCCAGCAGTGACCTCAGAGGCTACGAGCAGTACTTC
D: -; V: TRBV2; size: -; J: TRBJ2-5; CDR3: CASSERGDTPDAFWEQYF; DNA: TGTGCCAGCAGTGAAAGAGGGGACACTCCAGATGCATTTTGGGAGCAGTACTTC
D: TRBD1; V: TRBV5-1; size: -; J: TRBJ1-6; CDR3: CASSSPGTADSPLHF; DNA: TGCGCCAGCAGCTCACCCGGGACAGCCGATTCACCCCTCCACTTT
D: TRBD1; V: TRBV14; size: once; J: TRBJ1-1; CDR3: CASSPGTGGGEAFF; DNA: TGTGCCAGCAGCCCGGGGACAGGGGGCGGTGAAGCTTTCTTT
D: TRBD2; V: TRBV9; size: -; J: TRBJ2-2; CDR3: CASSPTTSGVTGELFF; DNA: TGTGCCAGCAGCCCGACTACTAGCGGGGTCACCGGGGAGCTGTTTTTT
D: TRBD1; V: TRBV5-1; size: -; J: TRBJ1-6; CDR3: CASSPAAGQGVALHF; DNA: TGCGCCAGCAGCCCGGCGGCGGGACAGGGAGTTGCCCTCCACTTT
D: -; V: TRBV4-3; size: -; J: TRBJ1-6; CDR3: CASSPRADINSPLHF; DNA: TGCGCCAGCAGCCCCCGGGCCGATATTAATTCACCCCTCCACTTT
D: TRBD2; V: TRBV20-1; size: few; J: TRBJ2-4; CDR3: CSARVLIAGGKNIQYF; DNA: TGCAGTGCTAGAGTACTTATAGCGGGGGGCAAAAACATTCAGTACTTC
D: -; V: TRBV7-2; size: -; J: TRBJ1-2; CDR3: CASSLVGRSNYGYTF; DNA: TGTGCCAGCAGCTTGGTGGGGCGTTCTAACTATGGCTACACCTTC
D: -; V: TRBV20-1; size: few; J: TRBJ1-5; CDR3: CSARDPRVNQPQHF; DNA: TGCAGTGCTAGAGATCCCAGGGTTAATCAGCCCCAGCATTTT
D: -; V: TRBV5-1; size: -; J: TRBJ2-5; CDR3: CASSPVGGWETQYF; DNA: TGCGCCAGCAGCCCCGTGGGGGGATGGGAGACCCAGTACTTC